The present T cell receptor (beta chain) was sequenced within a study of regulatory T cells in long-lasting Graves disease. In regard to this clonotype: Its antigen is unidentified.

Germline CDR1 and CDR2: SGDLS and YYNGEE. CDR3 length: 17 residues. V lost 0 bases and J lost 1; bases outside the gene matches: 9. iRepertoire HTBI primers and Arm-PCR of CDR3 regions built TCR beta libraries. Original analysis: The samples included 60 to 75 TRBV and 15 or so TRBJ segments. In TCRdb, the multiplex PCR reads were re-called with MiXCR into one record per CDR3 protein. The V and J calls here are based on TCRdb, not the publication. The sample includes about 660,000 distinct CDR3 sequences, about 32% of them seen just once. Described time point: persistent/refractory GD, antithyroid drugs over 5 years with positive TRAb. From PBMCs, RNA was extracted and then used to make the TCR library. Patients met American Thyroid Association criteria for Graves' disease. Study results and limitations: Persistent Graves' disease cases displayed lower TCR diversity than newly diagnosed ones.

This chain connects TRBV9 to TRBJ1-1, with 7 bases fitting TRBD1. The sequence came from a female donor with Graves disease. Sequencing used peripheral blood mononuclear cells (PBMCs), obtained when the disease was refractory, from a patient treated with antithyroid drugs. CDR3 nucleotide sequence: TGTGCCAGCAGCGTAGGGACAGGCACTGTAGGGAACACTGAAGCTTTCTTT. It translates to CASSVGTGTVGNTEAFF.